This T cell receptor beta chain is from a study of vaccination and CD4 T cells after COVID-19. In the study overall: The convalescents comprised six males and four females, two of them Hispanic. Participants got two doses of BNT162b2 or mRNA-1273 vaccine.

The Oncomine TCR Beta short-read assay sequenced DNA from cultured CD4+ T cells. MiXCR was run by TCRdb on the PCR reads, yielding one entry per CDR3 protein. The profile shows around 3,200 distinct CDR3 sequences, 75% to 85% of them singletons. Concerning this clonotype itself: The target antigen is unknown.

Trimming cost V 7 bases and J 4 bases, with 16 bases left between them. The CDR3 sequence is 14 residues long. Germline V lookup: CDR1 MNHNS, CDR2 SASEGT. Treatment denoted: approximately nine-day PBMC culture with coronavirus spike peptide pools or control peptides (ViraFEST assay). The gene calls are TRBV6-1 and TRBJ1-2; no definite D call. This TCR derives from a human donor who had recovered from COVID-19. Sequenced sample: CD4+ T cells from blood, cultured in vitro. DNA of the CDR3: TGTGCCAGCACCCCCGGGTGGGTGGGCTATGGCTACACCTTC. Its protein is CASTPGWVGYGYTF.